This T cell receptor (beta chain) is from a study of blood T cell repertoires in COVID-19. TCRdb keeps only in-frame clones here, not all; method: immunoSEQ multiplex PCR. The profile covers over 150,000 clones, with approximately 85% appearing a single time and 6.2% taken by the ten largest. The sample consisted of PBMCs or T cells enriched from blood (not recorded which). This receptor was taken from a middle-aged man who had recovered from COVID-19.

The CDR3 DNA follows: TGTGCCAGCAGCTTCTGGACAGGGGGGAATAATTCACCCCTCCACTTT. Translation gives CASSFWTGGNNSPLHF. The chain combines TRBV7-2 with TRBJ1-6, with 10 bases fitting TRBD1. Germline CDR1 is SGHTA and CDR2 is FQGNSA. V trimming: 3 bases; J trimming: 5 bases; junction bases outside the gene matches: 4. The CDR3 is 16 residues long.